A selection of T cell receptor beta chains follows, all from one sample in a study of T cell changes during pregnancy in multiple sclerosis. Profiling relied on immunoSEQ multiplex PCR, and the TCRdb table lists in-frame clones only, not all of them. The table has over 50,000 clones, about 87% seen once. The source material was peripheral blood from another person, used as feeder cells. The receptors shown here come from a human donor whose cells served as feeder cells for cultures in a pregnancy study. CDR3s include the opening cysteine and the closing phenylalanine or tryptophan. D genes are given only for firm matches. Only some rows state a clone size, as once, few, many or a class for expanded clones.

- 15 TRBJ1-5 TRBV15 few TGTGCCACCAGCTCCTCGTCTTATAGCAATCAGCCCCAGCATTTT CATSSSSYSNQPQHF
- 15 TRBJ1-4 TRBV5-1 - TGCGCCAGCAGCTTGCGAGGGACGACTAATGAAAAACTGTTTTTT CASSLRGTTNEKLFF
- 15 TRBJ1-2 TRBV5-6 - TGTGCCAGCAGCCTGGGGGGAGTCACTAACTATGGCTACACCTTC CASSLGGVTNYGYTF
- 15 TRBJ2-2 TRBV2 - TGTGCCAGCAGAAAGGAGGGGGAGAACACCGGGGAGCTGTTTTTT CASRKEGENTGELFF
TRBD1 15 TRBJ1-2 TRBV5-4 - TGTGCCAGCAGCTCCGGGACAGCCCGGGCCTATGGCTACACCTTC CASSSGTARAYGYTF
- 16 TRBJ1-5 TRBV6-1 - TGTGCCAGCAGTGAAGCAACGCTCGACTGGAATCAGCCCCAGCATTTT CASSEATLDWNQPQHF
- 14 TRBJ2-4 TRBV6-5 - TGTGCCAGCAGTTCCAGGTACGGGGGCAACATTCAGTACTTC CASSSRYGGNIQYF
TRBD2 16 TRBJ2-2 TRBV9 - TGTGCCAGCAGCTCCGTCCTAGCGGGGGGGACCGGGGAGCTGTTTTTT CASSSVLAGGTGELFF
- 16 TRBJ2-6 TRBV7-9 - TGTGCCAGCAGCTCCAGGGGCCGCTCTGGGGCCAACGTCCTGACTTTC CASSSRGRSGANVLTF
- 14 TRBJ1-3 TRBV6-5 - TGTGCCAGCACATTATCCGGGGTTGGAAACACCATATATTTT CASTLSGVGNTIYF
- 16 TRBJ2-3 TRBV19 - TGTGCCAGTAGTATTGGCGGGGCGCTAAGGGGTGATACGCAGTATTTT CASSIGGALRGDTQYF
- 13 TRBJ1-2 TRBV5-6 - TGTGCCAGCAGCTTACAGGGATCCTATGGCTACACCTTC CASSLQGSYGYTF
TRBD2 14 TRBJ2-1 TRBV19 - TGTGCCAGTAGTATACCGGGACTAGTGAATGAGCAGTTCTTC CASSIPGLVNEQFF
- 13 TRBJ1-2 TRBV5-6 - TGTGCCAGCAGCTTGGAAGGAACCTATGGCTACACCTTC CASSLEGTYGYTF
TRBD1 15 TRBJ2-3 TRBV5-1 - TGCGCCAGCAGGAGGACAGGGATGGACACAGATACGCAGTATTTT CASRRTGMDTDTQYF
- 14 TRBJ1-1 TRBV5-1 - TGCGCCAGCAGCTTGGAAGGGAAACAGACTGAAGCTTTCTTT CASSLEGKQTEAFF
TRBD2 13 TRBJ2-7 TRBV10-3 - TGTGCCACCGGACTAGCGGAAACCTACGAGCAGTACTTC CATGLAETYEQYF
- 14 TRBJ2-7 TRBV6-1 - TGTGCCAGCAGTGAGCGACAGGCCACCTACGAGCAGTACTTC CASSERQATYEQYF
- 14 TRBJ2-3 TRBV6-1 - TGTACCAGCAGTGACACCCGGGTCACAGATACGCAGTATTTT CTSSDTRVTDTQYF
TRBD1 19 TRBJ2-3 TRBV5-6 - TGTGCCAGCAGCTTGTGGGCAGGGGGCTTAACCCTTAGCACAGATACGCAGTATTTT CASSLWAGGLTLSTDTQYF
- 12 TRBJ2-1 TRBV6-5 - TGTGCCAGTTTGGGAGAGGGCAATGAGCAGTTCTTC CASLGEGNEQFF
TRBD1 13 TRBJ2-5 TRBV28 - TGTGCCAGCCGACAGGGGACGGAAGAGACCCAGTACTTC CASRQGTEETQYF
- 13 TRBJ2-5 TRBV11-3 - TGTGCCAGCAGCTTAGAGCACCAAGAGACCCAGTACTTC CASSLEHQETQYF
TRBD2 15 TRBJ2-1 TRBV7-9 - TGTGCCAGCAGCCTATACGGGACTATCTACAATGAGCAGTTCTTC CASSLYGTIYNEQFF
- 13 TRBJ2-7 TRBV7-9 - TGTGCCAGCAGCCAAGCGAGCTCCTACGAGCAGTACTTC CASSQASSYEQYF
- 15 TRBJ2-3 TRBV7-8 few TGTGCCAGCAGCTTATATCGGGGCCCCACAGATACGCAGTATTTT CASSLYRGPTDTQYF
- 15 TRBJ2-5 TRBV6-1 once TGTGCCAGCCTCCGTAGCGTACAGTACCAAGAGACCCAGTACTTC CASLRSVQYQETQYF
- 14 TRBJ2-3 TRBV7-3 - TGTGCCAGCAGCTTAATCGGGCGGACAGATACGCAGTATTTT CASSLIGRTDTQYF
- 16 TRBJ2-3 TRBV7-8 - TGTGCCAGCAGCTTAAATGAGGTCGGACTCACAGATACGCAGTATTTT CASSLNEVGLTDTQYF
TRBD1 16 TRBJ2-3 TRBV5-4 - TGTGCCAGCAGCTCGGGGGACAGGGGCTGGACAGATACGCAGTATTTT CASSSGDRGWTDTQYF
- 14 TRBJ2-7 TRBV7-9 once TGTGCCAGCAGCTTAAATACGGGCGTCTACGAGCAGTACTTC CASSLNTGVYEQYF
TRBD2 15 TRBJ2-7 TRBV5-8 - TGTGCCAGCAGCTCCCTAGCGGGATTCTCCTACGAGCAGTACTTC CASSSLAGFSYEQYF
TRBD2 17 TRBJ2-1 TRBV5-1 - TGCGCCAGCAGCTTGGAGCCTAGCGGGAGCTCCTACAATGAGCAGTTCTTC CASSLEPSGSSYNEQFF
- 18 TRBJ1-6 TRBV27 - TGTGCCAGCACCAAGTCCCCGACTGGGAGCTCCTATAATTCACCCCTCCACTTT CASTKSPTGSSYNSPLHF
- 12 TRBJ2-5 TRBV7-6 - TGTGCCAGCGGCTACGCGGGGGAGACCCAGTACTTC CASGYAGETQYF
- 15 TRBJ2-2 TRBV7-9 once TGTGCCAGCAGCGCCGGACAGTCGGGCACCGGGGAGCTGTTTTTT CASSAGQSGTGELFF
TRBD1 13 TRBJ2-1 TRBV19 - TGTGCCAGTAGTTGGGACAGGCACAATGAGCAGTTCTTC CASSWDRHNEQFF
- 14 TRBJ2-3 TRBV27 - TGTGCCAGCAGTTCTCTGGCGGACACAGATACGCAGTATTTT CASSSLADTDTQYF
TRBD1 19 TRBJ2-3 TRBV4-3 - TGCGCCAGCAGCCAATCCCCCGGGACAGGGGAGGGGAGCACAGATACGCAGTATTTT CASSQSPGTGEGSTDTQYF
- 14 TRBJ1-2 TRBV4-2 - TGTGCCAGCAGCCAAGGCAGCCCAGGTATGGGCTACACCTTC CASSQGSPGMGYTF
- 15 TRBJ2-7 TRBV6-1 - TGTGCCAGCAGTGGTACGGGAATGAACCCCCACGAGCAGTACTTC CASSGTGMNPHEQYF
- 11 TRBJ2-4 TRBV28 - TGTGCCAGCCAAAGGGGGAACATTCAGTACTTC CASQRGNIQYF
- 18 TRBJ1-2 TRBV7-9 once TGTGCCAGCAGCTTAGCGTTACAGTCTACTTTCCTGCCCTATGGCTACACCTTC CASSLALQSTFLPYGYTF
- 16 TRBJ2-1 TRBV7-2 - TGTGCCAGCAGCTTAGCGCGGTTGCGGGATTACAGGGAGCAGTTCTTC CASSLARLRDYREQFF
- 13 TRBJ2-1 TRBV6-6 - TGTGCCAGCAGTTACCACCAGGGGAATGAGCAGTTCTTC CASSYHQGNEQFF
- 14 TRBJ1-2 TRBV19 - TGTGCCAGTAGTATATTCGGCACCGACTATGGCTACACCTTC CASSIFGTDYGYTF